The next 24 T cell receptor beta chains were all read from a single sample in a study of T-cell reconstitution after alpha-beta-depleted transplantation in children. During its preparation, the TCRbeta library received unique molecular identifiers. TCRdb redid the calling of the PCR reads with MiXCR, one entry per CDR3 protein. The repertoire consists of more than 75,000 distinct CDR3 sequences, with around 22% occurring once and the leading ten covering about 20%. The starting material was PBMCs, obtained before TCRalphabeta/CD19-depleted stem cell transplant. These receptors came from a boy between 2 and 10 years old with acute lymphoblastic leukemia, due to receive a stem cell transplant.

J is TRBJ2-2 and V is TRBV6-1; possibly TRBD1 or TRBD2 for D (5 bases each). Germline CDR1 is MNHNS and CDR2 is SASEGT. V dropped 6 bases and J dropped 2 bases, with 10 bases sitting between them. This CDR3 comprises 14 residues. DNA of the CDR3: TGTGCCAGCAGACAGGACTCAAACACCGGGGAGCTGTTTTTT. It codes for CASRQDSNTGELFF.

This clonotype was picked up many times. V and J are TRBV12-3 or TRBV12-4 and TRBJ2-2; TRBD2 agrees at 7 bases. The CDR3 spans 15 residues. V was pared by 4 bases and J by 4 bases, with 6 bases of the junction left unmatched. The CDR3 nucleotides are TGTGCCAGCAGTTCTAGCGGAGGGAGCACCGGGGAGCTGTTTTTT. The encoded protein is CASSSSGGSTGELFF.

The chain uses TRBV10-3 and TRBJ2-6; 7 nucleotides line up with TRBD1. V lost 11 bases to trimming and J lost 5 bases; unmatched junction nucleotides: 15. In germline, CDR1 is ENHRY, CDR2 SYGVKD. The length of the CDR3 is 16 residues. The CDR3 DNA reads as TGTGCCTCGGGACAGTCGGCTCCTCGGAGGGCCAACGTCCTGACTTTC. Translating gives CASGQSAPRRANVLTF.

This clonotype has more than one count but fewer than ten. V usage is TRBV5-1 and J usage is TRBJ2-1; no reliable D call. This CDR3 is built from 16 residues. The ends were cut back, 2 bases at V and 8 bases at J, with 20 bases in the middle. Germline CDR1 and CDR2: SGHRS and YFSETQ. CDR3 in DNA: TGCGCCAGCAGCTTAGCCCTCTCCCCACCGGCCGATGAGCAGTTCTTC. Its translation is CASSLALSPPADEQFF.

This clonotype was counted between two and nine times. The rearrangement joins TRBV29-1 to TRBJ2-7; D might be TRBD2 (6 bases). The CDR3 contains 16 residues. With 5 bases removed from V and 2 bases from J, the gap between germline ends came to 22 bases. The V gene's germline CDR1 is SQVTM and CDR2 ANQGSEA. DNA for the CDR3: TGCAGCGTTAGGAATTCGGGCGGGACTTGGGCCTACGAGCAGTACTTC. Its protein product is CSVRNSGGTWAYEQYF.

This clonotype was found a few times. This sequence joins TRBV5-1 and TRBJ2-7, with 7 positions matching TRBD2. CDR3 length equals 15 residues. Germline lookup yields CDR1 SGHRS and CDR2 YFSETQ. V lost 0 bases to trimming and J lost 3 bases; unmatched junction nucleotides: 6. CDR3 region: CASSLVSGRDYEQYF. CDR3 coding DNA: TGCGCCAGCAGCTTGGTATCGGGGAGGGACTACGAGCAGTACTTC. The entire variable domain, with the rest obtained from reference TRBV5-1 and TRBJ2-7, is as follows: KAGVTQTPRYLIKTRGQQVTLSCSPISGHRSVSWYQQTPGQGLQFLFEYFSETQRNKGNFPGRFSGRQFSNSRSEMNVSTLELGDSALYLCASSLVSGRDYEQYFGPGTRLTVT.

The V gene is TRBV2, the J gene TRBJ2-2, with TRBD2 identical over 9 bases. This CDR3 has 17 amino acids. Germline V gene data show CDR1 as SNHLY and CDR2 as FYNNEI. V gave up 4 bases and J gave up 7 bases; unmatched junction bases: 13. The CDR3 nucleotides are TGTGCCAGCAGTGTCAGCATGACTAGCGGAGGAGTCGGGGAGCTGTTTTTT. This gives the protein CASSVSMTSGGVGELFF. Drawing the rest from reference TRBV2 and TRBJ2-2, the complete variable domain is EPEVTQTPSHQVTQMGQEVILRCVPISNHLYFYWYRQILGQKVEFLVSFYNNEISEKSEIFDDQFSVERPDGSNFTLKIRSTKLEDSAMYFCASSVSMTSGGVGELFFGEGSRLTVL.

This chain links TRBV20-1 with TRBJ2-7; TRBD1 matches at 10 bases. The ends lost 8 bases at V and 1 base at J; junction bases unmatched: 8. In germline, CDR1 is DFQATT, CDR2 SNEGSKA (reference sequence). The CDR3 runs to 14 residues. CDR3 amino acids: CSTQPGQGSYEQYF. In DNA form, the CDR3 reads TGCAGTACCCAACCGGGACAGGGGTCCTACGAGCAGTACTTC.

This chain connects TRBV15 to TRBJ2-2; D may be TRBD1 (5 bases). V dropped 0 bases and J dropped 8 bases, with 10 bases sitting between them. The CDR3 has 14 amino acids. Per the germline V gene, CDR1 is LNHNV and CDR2 is YYDKDF (reference sequence). The CDR3, as DNA: TGTGCCACCAGCAGAGAAGGTGGGGCGGGGGAGCTGTTTTTT. Its protein is CATSREGGAGELFF.

By proportion, this clonotype is medium-sized. The gene calls are TRBV27 and TRBJ2-1, with 10 bases identical to TRBD2. The germline V gene encodes CDR1 MNHEY and CDR2 SMNVEV (reference sequence). The length of the CDR3 is 14 residues. J was trimmed by 6 bases and V by 5 bases; bases with no gene match: 4. This CDR3 reads CASSRGTSANEQFF. DNA for the CDR3: TGTGCCAGCAGTCGAGGGACTAGCGCCAATGAGCAGTTCTTC.

The chain joins TRBV11-2 to TRBJ2-3, with 7 bases that match TRBD2. Germline CDR1 reads SGHAT; CDR2 reads FQNNGV. The CDR3 is made up of 16 amino acids. Trimming at V came to 0 bases and at J to 1 base, leaving 4 bases not matched to a gene. For the CDR3, the DNA is TGTGCCAGCAGCTTAGATGGCCTAGCGGGCACAGATACGCAGTATTTT. It codes for CASSLDGLAGTDTQYF.

CDR3 in amino acids: CATSDSGTGNTIYF. CDR3 DNA: TGTGCCACCAGTGATTCTGGTACTGGAAACACCATATATTTT. The chain recombines TRBV24-1 with TRBJ1-3; D uncertain. The CDR3 runs to 14 residues. Germline V gene lookup returns CDR1 KGHDR and CDR2 SFDVKD. Between the trimmed V and J ends, which lost 2 bases and 2 bases, there was a span of 6 bases.

V is TRBV5-1 and J is TRBJ1-6; 8 positions agree with TRBD1. The trim removed 4 bases at V and 7 bases at J, leaving 16 bases unmatched. Germline values: CDR1 SGHRS, CDR2 YFSETQ. This CDR3 region has 18 residues. CDR3 sequence reads: CASSLKSSQGAGNSPLHF. In DNA, the CDR3 is TGCGCCAGCAGCCTCAAATCGTCGCAGGGGGCAGGAAATTCACCCCTCCACTTT.

In this sample, this clonotype turned up a few times. The chain uses TRBV11-2 and TRBJ2-1; TRBD2 matches at 9 bases. Germline CDR1 reads SGHAT; CDR2 reads FQNNGV. CDR3 size: 17 residues. V lost 1 base to trimming and J lost 2 bases; unmatched junction nucleotides: 6. The CDR3 loop is CASSLVRSSGAYNEQFF. The CDR3 nucleotides read TGTGCCAGCAGCTTAGTCCGGTCTAGCGGGGCCTACAATGAGCAGTTCTTC.

This clonotype showed up many times. The gene calls are TRBV4-1 and TRBJ2-2; 8 bases map to TRBD1. CDR3 length: 17 residues. Germline loops: CDR1 MGHRA, CDR2 YSYEKL. V lost 4 bases to trimming and J lost 6 bases; unmatched junction nucleotides: 13. The CDR3 protein is CASSPSRTGRRAGELFF. The CDR3 DNA reads as TGCGCCAGCAGCCCCAGCCGGACAGGGAGACGGGCCGGGGAGCTGTTTTTT.

The V call is TRBV5-1, the J call TRBJ1-4; 10 positions agree with TRBD1. This CDR3 contains 15 residues. V shed 1 base, J shed 7 bases, and the junction held 4 bases outside the gene matches. Looked up from germline, CDR1 is SGHRS and CDR2 is YFSETQ. The CDR3 here is CASSLRTGGGEKLFF. The CDR3 coding sequence is TGCGCCAGCAGCTTGCGGACAGGGGGAGGTGAAAAACTGTTTTTT.

This clonotype was observed a handful of times. CDR3 sequence: CASSLPEETQYF. The CDR3 DNA reads as TGTGCCAGCAGCTTGCCTGAGGAGACCCAGTACTTC. The chain has TRBV9 and TRBJ2-5; D remains unclear. The germline gives CDR1 SGDLS, CDR2 YYNGEE. Trimming took off 4 bases at V and 5 bases at J, with 9 bases between the two ends. The CDR3 totals 12 residues. The variable domain in full, with the rest retrieved from reference TRBV9 and TRBJ2-5, is DSGVTQTPKHLITATGQRVTLRCSPRSGDLSVYWYQQSLDQGLQFLIQYYNGEERAKGNILERFSAQQFPDLHSELNLSSLELGDSALYFCASSLPEETQYFGPGTRLLVL.

This clonotype was detected only a few times. The rearrangement joins TRBV20-1 to TRBJ2-7; 8 bases are shared with TRBD1. This CDR3 is 15 amino acids long. Germline CDR1 reads DFQATT; CDR2 reads SNEGSKA (reference sequence). V was pared by 2 bases and J by 0 bases, with 6 bases of the junction left unmatched. This CDR3 is CSARRGDRPSYEQYF. For the CDR3, the DNA is TGCAGTGCTAGAAGGGGGGACAGGCCCTCCTACGAGCAGTACTTC.

This clonotype was observed many times. J is TRBJ2-7 and V is TRBV7-2; D remains unclear. Per the germline V gene, CDR1 is SGHTA and CDR2 is FQGNSA. The CDR3 totals 12 residues. Deletions cut 3 bases from V and 3 bases from J, with 6 bases between. The CDR3 is CASSFPGYEQYF. For the CDR3, the DNA is TGTGCCAGCAGCTTCCCAGGCTACGAGCAGTACTTC.

There are a few counts of this clonotype. The chain employs TRBV4-3 and TRBJ1-2; no firm D call. The CDR3 is 13 residues long. Trimming pared 4 bases from V and 1 base from J, leaving 7 bases between. The V gene's germline CDR1 is LGHNA and CDR2 YSLEER. DNA for the CDR3: TGCGCCAGCAGCCTCAGCATTAACTATGGCTACACCTTC. This sequence encodes CASSLSINYGYTF.

This clonotype was observed a few times. J is TRBJ2-2 and V is TRBV29-1, with TRBD1 identical over 7 bases. Germline V gives CDR1 SQVTM, CDR2 ANQGSEA. This CDR3 spans 13 amino acids. V shed 6 bases and J 6 bases; nucleotides not matched to a gene: 7. As DNA, the CDR3 is TGCAGCGTGAGGGTACAGGGGTCCGGGGAGCTGTTTTTT. Translating gives CSVRVQGSGELFF.

V is TRBV4-1 and J is TRBJ1-1; TRBD1 matches 9 bases. With V trimmed by 4 bases and J by 5 bases, 11 bases remained unmatched. The CDR3 runs to 16 residues. Germline lookup yields CDR1 MGHRA and CDR2 YSYEKL. The CDR3 loop reads CASSPLGTGTLTEAFF. The CDR3 DNA follows: TGCGCCAGCAGCCCACTCGGGACAGGGACGTTGACTGAAGCTTTCTTT.

This clonotype has more than one count but fewer than ten. The chain combines TRBV10-3 with TRBJ2-1, with 7 bases identical to TRBD2. CDR3 length: 11 residues. Germline V gives CDR1 ENHRY, CDR2 SYGVKD. Unmatched junction bases numbered 2, after V lost 5 bases and J lost 10 bases. CDR3 protein: CAISSLAEQFF. The CDR3 DNA reads TGTGCCATCAGTTCACTAGCGGAGCAGTTCTTC.

This clonotype was detected many times. V usage is TRBV9 and J usage is TRBJ2-5; TRBD2 matches at 7 bases. This CDR3 spans 16 amino acids. The trim removed 0 bases at V and 5 bases at J, leaving 10 bases unmatched. In germline, CDR1 is SGDLS, CDR2 YYNGEE. The CDR3: CASSVVASGGQETQYF. The CDR3 DNA reads as TGTGCCAGCAGCGTAGTCGCTAGCGGAGGGCAGGAGACCCAGTACTTC.